This entry describes one T cell receptor beta chain. This record comes from a study of blood T cell repertoires in COVID-19. Across the whole study: In each case, the material was cDNA or gDNA derived from T cells, B-cell-depleted T cells, or PBMCs.

Method: immunoSEQ multiplex PCR; TCRdb's copy keeps in-frame clones and lacks some. This table holds 400,000 or so clones, roughly nine tenths found once. The CDR3 has 12 amino acids. Deletions cut 0 bases from V and 6 bases from J, with 7 bases between. Germline values: CDR1 SGHNT, CDR2 YYREEE (reference sequence). The sequenced sample consisted of PBMCs or T cells enriched from blood (not recorded which). This TCR was sampled from a man under 40 who had recovered from COVID-19. V and J are TRBV5-4 and TRBJ2-7; D remains ambiguous. The DNA for the CDR3 is TGTGCCAGCAGCTTGGAAGCTTCCGAGCAGTACTTC. Residues: CASSLEASEQYF.